This TCR beta chain originates from a study of shared clonotypes between healthy human individuals (dated by TCRdb to 2019 to 2021). Regarding the research as a whole: The cohort included a few men and a couple of women between 18 and 49 years of age. Each donor's leukapheresis produced roughly between about 0.9 and 9.5 billion PBMCs. Different laboratories and diverse techniques were used to prepare libraries and sequence TCR repertoires, to increase sequencing depth and limit assay-specific biases. The study deeply sequenced blood TCR repertoires of five healthy adults to estimate repertoire size and the extent of clonotype sharing between individuals. The investigation overall reported the following: Pairwise subsampling indicated that sequencing depth was expected to affect the degree of clonotype sharing among donors. Sampling was limited to blood, and TCR repertoires in tissue likely differ from TCR repertoires in blood. The small number of donors limited the genetic and exposure-history diversity represented.

V gives up 3 bases and J gives up 4 bases, and the segment between their germline ends measures 8 bases. The CDR3, cysteine through phenylalanine, is 13 amino acids long. Just the 39-base CDR3 DNA is kept, in frame starting at base 1. Via the germline V gene, CDR1 is MGHDK and CDR2 SYGVNS. The donors were healthy, HIV-negative adults with no recently reported acute infections or vaccinations. Only Caucasian adults living in Nashville, Tennessee, USA were represented among the donors. For unsorted samples, roughly 90 million PBMCs were counted, and genomic DNA was extracted using the QIAamp DNA Blood Mini kit. Blood was collected by leukapheresis, and PBMCs were isolated by Ficoll-Histopaque density gradient centrifugation and then cryopreserved in liquid nitrogen vapor phase. On this clone itself: No cognate antigen has been identified for it. It has no much larger one-base neighbor in the sample; base qualities were not kept.

Using the deep immunoSEQ assay, TCR CDR3 regions were amplified from genomic DNA by multiplex PCR. Extracted genomic DNA from each cell subset was spread evenly across all wells of several immunoSEQ 96-well plates, with each plate serving as a replicate. For unsorted PBMC, each replicate PCR was loaded with approximately 300 ng genomic DNA, equivalent to 30,000 or so T cell genomes. Ten immunoSEQ deep assay plates were used to sequence unsorted PBMC genomic DNA. Purified libraries were measured with a Qubit 3.0 fluorometer, size-checked on a Bioanalyzer 2100, and measured again with the KAPA Library Quantification kit. Each immunoSEQ 96-well plate was sequenced on its own single-read 150-cycle Illumina NextSeq 550 flow cell. The paper's data handling went like this. Because the immunoSEQ output held only junctional sequences and lacked quality scores, the filtering could not match the filtering applied to full-length reads. Sequences were annotated with PyIR, a Python wrapper for IgBLAST v1.9, and V/J genes and CDR3 were assigned using IMGT germline references. Reads were filtered out if the reads had weak V/J assignments (E-value above 1e-6), no CDR3, stop codons, out-of-frame junctions, or ambiguous translated residues. V3J clonotypes were defined by identical inferred V gene, J gene, and CDR3 amino acid sequence. Percentage overlap between repertoires was computed as shared unique clonotypes divided by the size of the smaller repertoire. Richness of each repertoire was evaluated using RTK rarefaction, the Chao1 estimator, and Recon v2.1 estimates of unobserved clonotypes. Imported from immuneACCESS, the table was reduced by TCRdb to in-frame sequences with V and J called. These copies leave out some clones; in studies compared against another copy, an unresolved V gene accounts for under half, and the cause of the remainder is not known. V and J calls and clone size are copied from that table; D and trimming were computed from the DNA. For this sample there are 450,000 to 500,000 clones; around three quarters appear just once. Together, the top ten hold approximately 12% of the sample.

The TCR was taken from a woman in her 40s in good health. Some clones in this sample may be carry-over from other donors' samples. The sequence is built from TRBV25-1 and TRBJ2-3, with the D gene call left open. What was sequenced was PBMCs. Here the CDR3 is given as CASSDSWSDTQYF. The nucleotides are TGTGCCAGCAGTGACAGCTGGTCAGATACGCAGTATTTT.